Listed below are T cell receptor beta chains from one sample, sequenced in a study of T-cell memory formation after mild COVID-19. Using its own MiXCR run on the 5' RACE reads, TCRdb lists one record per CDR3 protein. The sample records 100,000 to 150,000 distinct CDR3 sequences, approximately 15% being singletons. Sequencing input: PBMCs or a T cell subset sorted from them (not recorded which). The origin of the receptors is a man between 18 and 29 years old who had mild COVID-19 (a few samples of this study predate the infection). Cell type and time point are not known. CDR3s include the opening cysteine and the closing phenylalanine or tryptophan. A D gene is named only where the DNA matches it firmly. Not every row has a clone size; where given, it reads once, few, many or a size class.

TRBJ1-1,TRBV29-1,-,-,CSVKGGANTEAFF,TGCAGCGTTAAGGGAGGAGCGAACACTGAAGCTTTCTTT
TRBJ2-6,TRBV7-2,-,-,CASSLMQATSGANVLTF,TGTGCCAGCAGCTTAATGCAGGCAACCTCTGGGGCCAACGTCCTGACTTTC
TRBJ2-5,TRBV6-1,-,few,CASSVDSQQETQYF,TGTGCCAGCAGTGTGGACAGCCAACAAGAGACCCAGTACTTC
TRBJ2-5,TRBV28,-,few,CASSFTGQTQYF,TGTGCCAGCAGTTTCACGGGTCAGACCCAGTACTTC
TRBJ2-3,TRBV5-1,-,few,CASSVSITDTQYF,TGCGCCAGCAGCGTCAGTATAACAGATACGCAGTATTTT
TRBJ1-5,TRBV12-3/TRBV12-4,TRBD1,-,CASSLGQGAGQPQHF,TGTGCCAGCAGCCTGGGACAGGGGGCGGGTCAGCCCCAGCATTTT
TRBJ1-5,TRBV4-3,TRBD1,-,CASSQETGFSQPQHF,TGCGCCAGCAGCCAGGAGACAGGGTTTTCTCAGCCCCAGCATTTT
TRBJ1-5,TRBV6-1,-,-,CASSPTLNQPQHF,TGTGCCAGCAGCCCGACCCTAAATCAGCCCCAGCATTTT
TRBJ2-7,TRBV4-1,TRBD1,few,CASRTGSEQYF,TGCGCCAGCAGGACAGGGTCCGAGCAGTACTTC
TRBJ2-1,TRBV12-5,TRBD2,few,CASGLKLAGGPGDEQFF,TGTGCTAGTGGTCTCAAACTAGCGGGGGGGCCGGGGGATGAGCAGTTCTTC
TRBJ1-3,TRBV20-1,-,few,CSASSSGGADTIYF,TGCAGTGCTAGTTCGTCCGGGGGCGCGGACACCATATATTTT
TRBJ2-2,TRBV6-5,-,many,CASSYAVRAGELFF,TGTGCCAGCAGTTACGCGGTCAGGGCCGGGGAGCTGTTTTTT
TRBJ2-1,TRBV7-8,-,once,CASSLPGGSEQFF,TGTGCCAGCAGCCTCCCCGGGGGATCTGAGCAGTTCTTC
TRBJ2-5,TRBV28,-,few,CASSPDPEQRGTQYF,TGTGCCAGCAGTCCCGACCCCGAGCAGAGGGGGACCCAGTACTTC
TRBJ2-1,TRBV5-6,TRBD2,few,CASSLWLADSSYNEQFF,TGTGCCAGCAGCTTGTGGCTAGCGGATAGCTCCTACAATGAGCAGTTCTTC
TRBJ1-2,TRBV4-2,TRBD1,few,CASSQPDRGGGYTF,TGTGCCAGCAGCCAACCCGACAGGGGAGGTGGCTACACCTTC
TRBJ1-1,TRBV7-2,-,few,CASSPLVALQGMAFF,TGTGCCAGCAGCCCCCTAGTGGCATTACAGGGCATGGCTTTCTTT